These 2 T cell receptor beta chains were sequenced from one sample in a study of blood T cell repertoires in COVID-19. Sequenced by immunoSEQ multiplex PCR; TCRdb stores in-frame clones only, minus some. The table shows under 20,000 clones, with around 80% occurring only once. The sequenced sample was peripheral blood. These receptors originate from an elderly man with acute or convalescent COVID-19.

The J gene is TRBJ2-1, the V gene TRBV19, with 10 bases aligning to TRBD1. Germline CDR1 is LNHDA and CDR2 is SQIVND (reference sequence). This CDR3 is built from 17 residues. V was pared by 4 bases and J by 3 bases, with 9 bases of the junction left unmatched. CDR3: CASSTDLGTGDYNEQFF. The DNA of the CDR3 is TGTGCCAGTAGTACCGATCTCGGGACAGGGGACTACAATGAGCAGTTCTTC.

V usage is TRBV12-5 and J usage is TRBJ1-3, with 7 bases lining up with TRBD1. J lost 5 bases, V lost 6 bases, and 4 bases had no gene match. Germline V CDR1 and CDR2: LGHNT, FRNRAP. The CDR3 runs 13 residues. The CDR3 nucleotides are TGTGCTAGTGGAGCCAGGGGGAGAAACACCATATATTTT. Protein product: CASGARGRNTIYF.